Listed below are T cell receptor beta chains from one sample, sequenced in a study of blood T cell repertoires in COVID-19. This table comes from immunoSEQ multiplex PCR, and its TCRdb copy is limited to in-frame clones, with some not included. The sample yields some 120,000 clones, 90% seen once. The specimen sequenced was peripheral blood. These receptors were collected from a human donor with active COVID-19. The donor label of this sample is uncertain. Each CDR3 is given with its conserved first and last residue. The D gene is left open where the match is weak. The size entry is marked missing in some rows and otherwise reads once, few, many or a size class.

v_call	d_call	j_call	clone_size	cdr3_aa	cdr3_nt
TRBV9	TRBD1	TRBJ1-2	.	CASRRQGEGYTF	TGTGCCAGCAGAAGACAGGGTGAAGGCTACACCTTC
TRBV28	TRBD2	TRBJ2-7	.	CASKGGVYEQYF	TGTGCCAGCAAGGGAGGGGTCTACGAGCAGTACTTC
TRBV19	.	TRBJ1-1	few	CASSIFWLSGRKNTEAFF	TGTGCCAGTAGTATATTTTGGCTGAGTGGGCGTAAGAACACTGAAGCTTTCTTT
TRBV6-6	TRBD1	TRBJ1-2	.	CASSLDRGSGYTF	TGTGCCAGCAGCCTCGACAGGGGGAGCGGCTACACCTTC
TRBV7-2	.	TRBJ2-2	.	CASSSGGLLTGELFF	TGTGCCAGCAGCTCCGGGGGGCTACTGACCGGGGAGCTGTTTTTT
TRBV19	TRBD1	TRBJ2-1	once	CASSISGQRNEQFF	TGTGCCAGTAGTATCTCGGGACAGAGAAATGAGCAGTTCTTC
TRBV12-5	.	TRBJ2-1	.	CASALPYRDDGEQFF	TGTGCTAGTGCCTTACCCTATCGCGATGATGGTGAGCAGTTCTTC
TRBV9	TRBD1	TRBJ1-2	.	CASSPGQGAYGYTF	TGTGCCAGCAGCCCCGGACAGGGTGCCTATGGCTACACCTTC
TRBV30	.	TRBJ2-7	.	CAWSANQAYEQYF	TGTGCCTGGAGTGCTAACCAGGCCTACGAGCAGTACTTC
TRBV28	.	TRBJ2-1	.	CASSLLAVGPDDDEQFF	TGTGCCAGCAGTCTCCTCGCCGTGGGCCCGGATGACGATGAGCAGTTCTTC
TRBV11-2	TRBD1	TRBJ1-6	.	CASSLEGQINSPLHF	TGTGCCAGCAGCTTAGAGGGACAGATTAATTCACCCCTCCACTTT
TRBV6-5	.	TRBJ2-3	few	CASRHEGTDTQYF	TGTGCCAGTCGTCACGAGGGCACAGATACGCAGTATTTT
TRBV18	TRBD2	TRBJ2-1	few	CASSPQLSGGAYNEQFF	TGTGCCAGCTCACCCCAACTGAGCGGGGGCGCTTACAATGAGCAGTTCTTC
TRBV9	.	TRBJ1-2	.	CASSVGMGQNYGYTF	TGTGCCAGCAGCGTAGGCATGGGGCAGAACTATGGCTACACCTTC
TRBV10-1	.	TRBJ1-6	few	CASSESRESPLHF	TGCGCCAGCAGTGAGTCCCGGGAATCACCCCTCCACTTT
TRBV27	.	TRBJ1-2	few	CASSQAGNAYGYTF	TGTGCCAGCAGTCAAGCAGGGAACGCCTATGGCTACACCTTC
TRBV6-2/TRBV6-3	.	TRBJ1-2	.	CASSYSMRTERSYGYTF	TGTGCCAGCAGTTACTCGATGCGGACAGAACGGTCCTATGGCTACACCTTC
TRBV9	.	TRBJ2-3	.	CASSVNTNTDTQYF	TGTGCCAGCAGCGTTAATACTAACACAGATACGCAGTATTTT
TRBV6-1	.	TRBJ1-5	.	CASSDAAGNQPQHF	TGTGCCAGCAGTGATGCGGCAGGGAATCAGCCCCAGCATTTT
TRBV7-2	TRBD1	TRBJ1-5	once	CASSLQGTVGNQPQHF	TGTGCCAGCAGCTTACAGGGGACAGTGGGCAATCAGCCCCAGCATTTT
TRBV7-2	TRBD1	TRBJ1-5	.	CASSSGTGGSGQPQHF	TGTGCCAGCAGCTCCGGGACAGGGGGCTCTGGGCAGCCCCAGCATTTT
TRBV29-1	TRBD1	TRBJ2-7	.	CSVVTGLVEQYF	TGCAGCGTTGTGACAGGGTTGGTTGAGCAGTACTTC
TRBV4-3	.	TRBJ2-2	.	CASSGGSNTGELFF	TGCGCCAGCAGCGGGGGGTCCAACACCGGGGAGCTGTTTTTT
TRBV6-2/TRBV6-3	TRBD2	TRBJ2-1	once	CASSYSVAGGHRSSYNEQFF	TGTGCCAGCAGTTACTCTGTGGCGGGGGGGCATAGGAGCTCCTACAATGAGCAGTTCTTC
TRBV6-5	.	TRBJ2-1	.	CASSFLYNEQFF	TGTGCCAGCAGCTTCTTATACAATGAGCAGTTCTTC
TRBV19	.	TRBJ2-3	.	CASSTLGTTDTQYF	TGTGCCAGTAGTACTCTTGGCACCACAGATACGCAGTATTTT
TRBV6-5	TRBD1	TRBJ2-7	.	CASRLGQGNYEQYF	TGTGCCAGCAGGTTAGGACAGGGTAACTACGAGCAGTACTTC
TRBV4-3	.	TRBJ1-3	.	CASSQGGDYGNTIYF	TGCGCCAGCAGCCAAGGTGGAGATTATGGAAACACCATATATTTT
TRBV30	TRBD2	TRBJ2-7	few	CAWRPGGNEQYF	TGTGCCTGGAGACCGGGGGGGAACGAGCAGTACTTC
TRBV27	TRBD1	TRBJ1-4	.	CASSWTGAGEKLFF	TGTGCCAGCAGTTGGACAGGGGCGGGGGAAAAACTGTTTTTT
TRBV5-6	TRBD1	TRBJ1-2	once	CASSWDGGGAGGYTF	TGTGCCAGCAGCTGGGACGGAGGGGGCGCGGGAGGCTACACCTTC
TRBV7-2	.	TRBJ1-1	once	CASSSTVNTEAFF	TGTGCCAGCAGCTCTACTGTGAACACTGAAGCTTTCTTT
TRBV11-2	TRBD1	TRBJ1-4	.	CASSRARGIQSTNEKLFF	TGTGCCAGCAGCCGGGCCAGGGGGATCCAGTCAACTAATGAAAAACTGTTTTTT
TRBV4-3	.	TRBJ1-3	.	CASSRDFSGNTIYF	TGCGCCAGCAGCCGGGACTTCTCTGGAAACACCATATATTTT
TRBV4-2	TRBD2	TRBJ2-5	few	CASSGLAQETQYF	TGTGCCAGCAGCGGACTAGCACAAGAGACCCAGTACTTC
TRBV28	TRBD1	TRBJ2-7	.	CASSPGQGKEYF	TGTGCCAGCAGCCCCGGACAGGGGAAGGAGTACTTC
TRBV6-1	TRBD1	TRBJ1-6	.	CASSDPGTENSPLHF	TGTGCCAGCAGTGACCCCGGGACAGAAAATTCACCCCTCCACTTT
TRBV2	.	TRBJ2-4	.	CASSGSTATKDIQYF	TGTGCCAGCAGTGGATCGACAGCCACTAAGGACATTCAGTACTTC
TRBV11-2	.	TRBJ2-7	few	CASSLGTTYEQYF	TGTGCCAGCAGCTTAGGGACTACCTACGAGCAGTACTTC
TRBV6-2/TRBV6-3	TRBD1	TRBJ1-6	.	CASSRGTVNSPLHF	TGTGCCAGCAGTAGGGGGACAGTCAATTCACCCCTCCACTTT
TRBV6-5	.	TRBJ1-1	.	CASSSYRVPGTEAFF	TGTGCCAGCAGTTCTTACAGGGTACCAGGCACTGAAGCTTTCTTT
TRBV5-4	TRBD1	TRBJ2-7	.	CASSEGQPRPYEQYF	TGTGCCAGCAGCGAGGGACAGCCCCGACCCTACGAGCAGTACTTC